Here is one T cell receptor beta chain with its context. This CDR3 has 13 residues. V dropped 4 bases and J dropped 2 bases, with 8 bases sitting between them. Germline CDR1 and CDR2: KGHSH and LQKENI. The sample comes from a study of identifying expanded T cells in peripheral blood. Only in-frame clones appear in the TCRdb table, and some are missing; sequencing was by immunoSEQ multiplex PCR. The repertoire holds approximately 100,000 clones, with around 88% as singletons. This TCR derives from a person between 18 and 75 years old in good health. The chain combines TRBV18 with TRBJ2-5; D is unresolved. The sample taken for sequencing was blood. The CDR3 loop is CASSQAFQETQYF. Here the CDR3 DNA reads TGTGCCAGCTCACAGGCATTTCAAGAGACCCAGTACTTC.